Below, 9 T cell receptor beta chains from the same sample are listed, as sequenced in a study of Graves' ophthalmopathy and Graves' hyperthyroidism. The TCR beta CDR3 regions underwent amplification from RNA transcripts. A first-round RT-PCR used HTBI primers, followed by a second-round multiplex PCR. TCRdb used MiXCR to reprocess the multiplex PCR reads, holding one entry per CDR3 protein. Of 400,000 to 450,000 distinct CDR3 sequences in the sample, more than 20% were seen once. The sequenced sample consisted of peripheral blood. The receptors were sampled from a woman aged 18-29 years with stable Graves' hyperthyroidism.

This clonotype has a count of ten or more. The chain carries TRBV4-1 and TRBJ2-7; 7 bases are a match to TRBD1. The CDR3 runs 15 residues. Germline V gene sequence: CDR1 MGHRA, CDR2 YSYEKL. J lost 2 bases, V lost 1 base, and 5 bases had no gene match. The CDR3 sequence is CASSQANRGTYEQYF. DNA of the CDR3: TGCGCCAGCAGCCAAGCAAACAGGGGAACCTACGAGCAGTACTTC.

This rearrangement joins TRBV6-1 to TRBJ1-1; tentative D call: TRBD1 (6 bases). Germline assignment: CDR1 MNHNS and CDR2 SASEGT. The CDR3 loop spans 13 amino acids. Between the trimmed V and J ends, which lost 6 bases and 13 bases, there was a span of 21 bases. The CDR3 is CASSGQRALKLFF. Written as DNA, the CDR3 is TGTGCCAGCAGCGGACAGCGGGCTCTGAAGCTTTTCTTT.

This clonotype has at least ten counts. This chain connects TRBV5-8 to TRBJ2-5; 12 nucleotides match TRBD1. The germline V gene encodes CDR1 SGHTS and CDR2 YDEGEE. This CDR3 is built from 16 residues. With 3 bases clipped from V and 4 bases from J, the junction kept 7 bases outside the gene matches. This CDR3 is CASSSRGTGGAETQYF. The CDR3 nucleotides are TGTGCCAGCAGCTCCCGTGGGACAGGGGGCGCAGAGACCCAGTACTTC.

This chain uses TRBV20-1 with TRBJ1-5; 9 nucleotides align to TRBD1. V dropped 3 bases and J dropped 2; count of bases not matched to a gene: 2. The CDR3 has 14 residues. Germline V gene sequence: CDR1 DFQATT, CDR2 SNEGSKA (reference sequence). The CDR3 protein is CSARTGGRNQPQHF. The DNA of the CDR3 is TGCAGTGCTAGGACAGGGGGACGCAATCAGCCCCAGCATTTT.

This clonotype occurred many times. V usage is TRBV12-3 or TRBV12-4 and J usage is TRBJ1-3; D is ambiguous. The CDR3 runs 15 residues. The V end was cut by 5 bases, the J end by 1 base, with 12 bases between. The CDR3 sequence: CASSPRPWSGNTIYF. The CDR3 coding sequence is TGTGCCAGCAGTCCCAGACCGTGGTCTGGAAACACCATATATTTT.

This clonotype showed up many times. This chain joins TRBV18 and TRBJ1-6; D unclear. The germline V gene encodes CDR1 KGHSH and CDR2 LQKENI. The CDR3 runs 16 residues. Trimming stripped 3 bases from V and 6 bases from J, with 15 bases between. This chain's CDR3 is CASSPRSVKVNSPLHF. The DNA for the CDR3 is TGTGCCAGCTCACCGAGGAGTGTAAAGGTTAATTCACCCCTCCACTTT. The full variable domain, completed using reference TRBV18 and TRBJ1-6, is NAGVMQNPRHLVRRRGQEARLRCSPMKGHSHVYWYRQLPEEGLKFMVYLQKENIIDESGMPKERFSAEFPKEGPSILRIQQVVRGDSAAYFCASSPRSVKVNSPLHFGNGTRLTVT.

Ten or more counts support this clonotype. The J gene is TRBJ2-2, the V gene TRBV30; 9 bases are a match to TRBD2. This CDR3 comprises 17 residues. CDR1 is GTSNPN, CDR2 SVGIG, per germline (reference sequence). Trimming cost V 0 bases and J 4 bases; bases outside gene matches: 9. In DNA form, the CDR3 reads TGTGCCTGGAGTGTACTTCCCGCGGGAGGGTTCACCGGGGAGCTGTTTTTT. Its translation is CAWSVLPAGGFTGELFF.

This clonotype was observed at least ten times. J is TRBJ2-6 and V is TRBV5-1, with no clear D. Germline V gene sequence: CDR1 SGHRS, CDR2 YFSETQ. The CDR3 contains 15 residues. The ends were cut back, 5 bases at V and 0 bases at J, with 9 bases in the middle. CDR3 sequence: CASRSTPSGANVLTF. CDR3 nucleotide sequence: TGCGCCAGCAGATCCACGCCCTCTGGGGCCAACGTCCTGACTTTC.

The rearrangement uses TRBV12-3 or TRBV12-4 and TRBJ2-2; perhaps D is TRBD1 or TRBD2 (7 bases each). The V end lost 2 bases, the J end lost 7 bases, and 17 bases lay between the germline ends. The CDR3 has 16 residues. This chain's CDR3 is CASSLRWQGGSGELFF. The CDR3 nucleotides read TGTGCCAGCAGTTTAAGGTGGCAGGGGGGGAGCGGGGAGCTGTTTTTT.